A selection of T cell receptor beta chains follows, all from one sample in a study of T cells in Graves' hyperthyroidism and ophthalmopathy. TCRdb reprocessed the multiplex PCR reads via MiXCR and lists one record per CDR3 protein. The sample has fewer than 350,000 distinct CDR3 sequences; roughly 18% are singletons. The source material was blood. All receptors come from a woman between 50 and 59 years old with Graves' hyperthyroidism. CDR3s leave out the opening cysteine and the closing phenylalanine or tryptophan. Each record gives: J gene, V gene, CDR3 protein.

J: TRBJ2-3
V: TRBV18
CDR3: ASSPSLAVESTDTQY

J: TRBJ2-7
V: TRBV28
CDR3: ASSPPVTGFDEQY

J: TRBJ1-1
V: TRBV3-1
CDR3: ASSHLRTGGNTEAF

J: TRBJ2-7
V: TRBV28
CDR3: ASRGRAQGTYEQY

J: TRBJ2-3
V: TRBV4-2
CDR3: ASSQVGLAGTDTQY

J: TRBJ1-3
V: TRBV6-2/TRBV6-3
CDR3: ASSPFPDSDGNTIY

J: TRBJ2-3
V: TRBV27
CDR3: ASSVAMGVDTQY

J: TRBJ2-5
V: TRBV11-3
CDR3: ASSPGEGARETQY

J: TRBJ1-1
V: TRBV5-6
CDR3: ASSLVIMNTEAF

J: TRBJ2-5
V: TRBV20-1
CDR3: SASPPDYQETQY

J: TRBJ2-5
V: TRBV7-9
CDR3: ASSRLEGQETQY

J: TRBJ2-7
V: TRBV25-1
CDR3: ASSEGHEQY

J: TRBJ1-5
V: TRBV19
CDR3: ASTDRGGEPQH

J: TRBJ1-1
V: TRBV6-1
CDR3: ASSEVDNTEAF

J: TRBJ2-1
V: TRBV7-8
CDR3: ASSELAGGPGEQF

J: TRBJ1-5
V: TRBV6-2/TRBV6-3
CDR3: ASSHPRDRVNQPQH

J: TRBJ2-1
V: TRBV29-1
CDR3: SVTGTSANEQF

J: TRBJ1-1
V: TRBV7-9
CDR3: ASSKDYTEAF

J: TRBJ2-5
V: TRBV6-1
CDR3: ASRPDRGLRSTQY

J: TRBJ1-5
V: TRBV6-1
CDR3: ASRERTGGRLYSNQPQH

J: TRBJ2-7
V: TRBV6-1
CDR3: ATTSPGSSYEQY

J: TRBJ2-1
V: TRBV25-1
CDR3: ASRRSGGAYNEQF

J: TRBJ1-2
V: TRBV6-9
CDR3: ASSYYGTGDSGYT

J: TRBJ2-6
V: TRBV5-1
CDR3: ASSPGVSGTNVLT

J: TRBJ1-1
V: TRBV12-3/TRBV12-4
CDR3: ASTKGVSVL

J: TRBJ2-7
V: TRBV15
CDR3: ATSRVSLYEQY

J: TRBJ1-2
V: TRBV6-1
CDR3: ASSVRTRGYT

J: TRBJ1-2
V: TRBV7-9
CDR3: ASSLTGSAGYT

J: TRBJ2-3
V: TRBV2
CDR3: ASSDLAGKTDTQY

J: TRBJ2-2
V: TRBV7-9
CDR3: ASRSQDTGELF

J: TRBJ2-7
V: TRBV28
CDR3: ASSTPGQSTYEQY

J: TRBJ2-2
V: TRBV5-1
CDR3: ASSLVTGARAGELF

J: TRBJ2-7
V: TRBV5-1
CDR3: ASSLDRGGEQY

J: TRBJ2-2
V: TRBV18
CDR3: ASSPYATGNTGELF

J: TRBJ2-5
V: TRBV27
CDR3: ASSLDRARETQY

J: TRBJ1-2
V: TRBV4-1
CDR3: ASSQVPNYGYT

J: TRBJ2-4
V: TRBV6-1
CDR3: ASSTSGTVGNIQY

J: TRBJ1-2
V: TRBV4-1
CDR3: ASSQDHDYGYT

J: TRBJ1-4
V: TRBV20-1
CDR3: SASVGAGEKLF

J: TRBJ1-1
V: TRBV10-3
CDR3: AISQPREGGGTEAF